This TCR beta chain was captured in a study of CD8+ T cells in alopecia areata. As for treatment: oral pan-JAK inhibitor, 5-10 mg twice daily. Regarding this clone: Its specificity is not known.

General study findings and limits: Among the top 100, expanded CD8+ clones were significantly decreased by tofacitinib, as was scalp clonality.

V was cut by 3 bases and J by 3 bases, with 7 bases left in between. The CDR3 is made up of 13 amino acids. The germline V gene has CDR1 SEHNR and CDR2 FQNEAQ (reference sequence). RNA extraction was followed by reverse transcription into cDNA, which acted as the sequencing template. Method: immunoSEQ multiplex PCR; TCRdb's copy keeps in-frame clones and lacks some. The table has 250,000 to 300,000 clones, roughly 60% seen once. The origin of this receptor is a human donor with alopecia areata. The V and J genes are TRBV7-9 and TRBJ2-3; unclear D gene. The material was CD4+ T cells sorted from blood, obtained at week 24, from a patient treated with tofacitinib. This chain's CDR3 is CASSLVGTDTQYF. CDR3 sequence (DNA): TGTGCCAGCAGCTTGGTGGGGACAGATACGCAGTATTTT.